One sample yielded the 14 T cell receptor beta chains listed below, sequenced in a study of identical twins. TCRdb reanalysed the 5' RACE reads using MiXCR and keeps one entry per CDR3 protein. The sample consists of approximately 700,000 distinct CDR3 sequences, about 20% of them appearing once. These data are also associated with another study on T cells expressing NK-cell markers.

The sequenced sample was PBMCs. Every receptor here comes from a woman aged 18-29 years in good health.

The V gene is TRBV5-1, the J gene TRBJ2-1; 10 nucleotides align to TRBD2. CDR1 SGHRS and CDR2 YFSETQ come from the germline V gene. V was clipped by 2 bases and J by 8 bases; unmatched bases: 7. CDR3 length: 15 residues. This chain's CDR3 is CASSLESGRAYEQFF. The DNA of the CDR3 is TGCGCCAGCAGCTTAGAGAGCGGGAGGGCCTATGAGCAGTTCTTC.

The J gene is TRBJ2-2, the V gene TRBV27; 14 bases fit TRBD2. Losses at the gene ends were 2 bases for V and 7 bases for J; bases not matched to a gene: 6. The CDR3 is 17 amino acids. The germline CDR1 and CDR2 sequences are MNHEY and SMNVEV (reference sequence). This CDR3 reads CASSLGLAGGYGGELFF. CDR3 DNA sequence: TGTGCCAGCAGTTTAGGACTAGCGGGAGGATATGGCGGGGAGCTGTTTTTT.

This rearrangement joins TRBV27 to TRBJ2-4, with D possibly matching TRBD1 (5 bases). This CDR3 spans 14 amino acids. Germline CDR1 reads MNHEY; CDR2 reads SMNVEV (reference sequence). Trimming shortened V by 5 bases and J by 10 bases, and 18 bases separated the two germline ends. In DNA form, the CDR3 reads TGTGCCAGCAGTCCCACCTGGCAGGGTGAGATTCAGTACTTC. Translated: CASSPTWQGEIQYF.

This clonotype came up many times. This chain links TRBV5-5 with TRBJ2-1; the match to TRBD1 covers 8 bases. J gave up 8 bases and V 6 bases, and 10 bases lay outside the gene matches. Germline CDR1 and CDR2: SGHKS and YYEKEE (reference sequence). The CDR3 consists of 14 residues. CDR3 nucleotides: TGTGCCAGCACACCCCACCCGACAGGGGATGAGCAGTTCTTC. Its protein is CASTPHPTGDEQFF.

The chain uses TRBV5-1 and TRBJ2-3; D is perhaps TRBD2 (6 bases). In germline, CDR1 is SGHRS, CDR2 YFSETQ. The CDR3 covers 17 residues. Between the trimmed V and J ends, which lost 4 bases and 5 bases, there was a span of 23 bases. CDR3 in DNA: TGCGCCAGCAGCCCCAGCGGAACTAGCTGGTATAGAGATACGCAGTATTTT. Amino acid sequence: CASSPSGTSWYRDTQYF.

The V gene is TRBV7-2, the J gene TRBJ2-4; D gene unclear. This CDR3 comprises 14 residues. The V and J ends lost 1 base and 4 bases respectively, with 8 bases between them. Germline-derived CDR1 and CDR2 are SGHTA and FQGNSA. This chain's CDR3 is CASSLDGTKNIQYF. The CDR3 DNA reads as TGTGCCAGCAGCTTAGACGGCACTAAAAACATTCAGTACTTC. The variable domain in full, with the rest retrieved from reference TRBV7-2 and TRBJ2-4, is GAGVSQSPSNKVTEKGKDVELRCDPISGHTALYWYRQSLGQGLEFLIYFQGNSAPDKSGLPSDRFSAERTGGSVSTLTIQRTQQEDSAVYLCASSLDGTKNIQYFGAGTRLSVL.

V is TRBV7-9 and J is TRBJ1-3, with D tentatively TRBD1 (6 bases). Trimming removed 4 bases at V and 5 bases at J, with 12 bases between. Germline CDR1 reads SEHNR; CDR2 reads FQNEAQ (reference sequence). The CDR3 covers 14 residues. CDR3 loop: CASSSRGARNTIYF. Here the CDR3 DNA reads TGTGCCAGCAGCTCCAGGGGCGCGAGAAACACCATATATTTT.

In this sample, this clonotype turned up many times. This sequence joins TRBV20-1 and TRBJ1-2; possibly TRBD1 for D (6 bases). Germline-derived CDR1 and CDR2 are DFQATT and SNEGSKA (reference sequence). CDR3 length: 13 residues. V was shortened by 6 bases and J by 4 bases, with 15 bases between the two germline ends. CDR3 sequence reads: CSAPLRQAYGYTF. The CDR3 bases are TGCAGTGCCCCCCTCCGACAGGCCTATGGCTACACCTTC.

In its sample, this clonotype was seen a few times. One end of the junction does not line up with germline, which may come from a read error. This chain joins TRBV27 and TRBJ2-5; 10 bases fit TRBD2. This CDR3 contains 13 residues. The germline CDR1 and CDR2 sequences are MNHEY and SMNVEV (reference sequence). The CDR3 loop is CASSLSPAGGPVF. The CDR3 DNA reads as TGTGCCAGCAGTTTATCCCCAGCGGGAGGGCCTGTGTTC.

The sample holds a few counts of this clonotype. The chain combines TRBV3-1 with TRBJ1-1; D is perhaps TRBD1 (6 bases). The CDR3 loop spans 15 amino acids. Trimming removed 1 base from V and 4 bases from J, with 13 bases in between. Looked up from germline, CDR1 is LGHDT and CDR2 is YNNKEL (reference sequence). Here the CDR3 reads CASSQGLLGGTEAFF. In nucleotides, the CDR3 is TGTGCCAGCAGCCAAGGGTTGTTAGGGGGCACTGAAGCTTTCTTT.

The chain has TRBV28 and TRBJ2-6; D is undetermined. The CDR3 runs to 15 residues. The V gene's germline CDR1 is MDHEN and CDR2 SYDVKM. V lost 5 bases and J 0 bases, leaving 8 bases between the germline ends. Here the CDR3 DNA reads TGTGCCAGCAGTCATACCACCTCTGGGGCCAACGTCCTGACTTTC. Translation gives CASSHTTSGANVLTF.

A few counts support this clonotype. The chain joins TRBV20-1 to TRBJ2-1, with 7 bases identical to TRBD2. V shed 4 bases and J 7 bases; nucleotides not matched to a gene: 13. Germline-derived CDR1 and CDR2 are DFQATT and SNEGSKA (reference sequence). This CDR3 has 15 amino acids. The CDR3 bases are TGCAGTGCTATACGTGCGGGAGCTCAGCTAAATGAGCAGTTCTTC. It specifies CSAIRAGAQLNEQFF.

This clonotype was observed a handful of times. V is TRBV12-3 or TRBV12-4 and J is TRBJ2-2, with 9 nucleotides matching TRBD1. The CDR3 spans 14 residues. J gave up 6 bases and V 5 bases, and 4 bases lay outside the gene matches. CDR3 sequence: CASSGDREPGELFF. The CDR3 DNA sequence: TGTGCCAGCAGTGGGGACAGGGAGCCCGGGGAGCTGTTTTTT.

This chain uses TRBV12-3 or TRBV12-4 with TRBJ1-1, with D perhaps matching TRBD1 (5 bases). CDR3 length: 17 residues. The V and J ends lost 3 bases and 1 base respectively, with 18 bases between them. In DNA, the CDR3 is TGTGCCAGCAGTTTTTCCCCCTTCGGGGGTAGGAACACTGAAGCTTTCTTT. It is translated as CASSFSPFGGRNTEAFF.